This entry describes one T cell receptor beta chain. Germline loops: CDR1 SGHRS, CDR2 YFSETQ. The CDR3 consists of 14 residues. Trimming left V 4 bases short and J 1 base short, with 11 bases between. In the authors' workflow: Cell counts per sample came from amplifying reference gene primers. This table comes from immunoSEQ multiplex PCR, and its TCRdb copy is limited to in-frame clones, with some not included. V and J calls and clone size are those listed in that table; D and trimming were worked out from the DNA. Altogether 65,000 to 75,000 clones are present, roughly 85% being singletons, with the ten largest covering roughly 9.7%. The data originate from a study of blood T cell repertoires in COVID-19. Turning to the study itself: Sample material is recorded as cDNA or gDNA derived from T cells, B-cell-depleted T cells, or PBMCs.

The rearrangement links TRBV5-1 to TRBJ2-5, with D possibly matching TRBD1 (6 bases). The origin of this receptor is a woman older than 75 with acute or convalescent COVID-19. The specimen was peripheral blood. Here the CDR3 reads CASSLDSFQETQYF. Here the CDR3 DNA reads TGCGCCAGCAGCCTGGACAGTTTCCAAGAGACCCAGTACTTC.